This T cell receptor (beta chain) was retrieved from a study of radiation and T cells in renal cell carcinoma. Study overall: Nephrectomy followed 15 Gy stereotactic body radiation by 4 weeks.

The time point here: blood 2 weeks post-SBRT. Regarding treatment: 15 Gy SBRT to primary tumor, nephrectomy 4 weeks later. The patient's renal cell carcinoma had clear cell pathology. TCRdb's table, derived via immunoSEQ multiplex PCR, lists solely in-frame clones and lacks some. Of around 130,000 clones detected, 70% to 90% appear once; the ten largest clones hold 5.8%. Study-level results: Baseline intratumoral clonotype presence is unknown without pretreatment biopsies. In blood, top tumor clones expanded by 2 weeks, shrinking by 4.

In germline, CDR1 is SGHAT, CDR2 FQNNGV. The CDR3 has 17 residues. With 5 bases clipped from V and 3 bases from J, the junction kept 12 bases outside the gene matches. As to this clone: Its antigen is as yet unknown.

Sequenced here: blood, sampled from a patient whose treatment included radiotherapy and nephrectomy. The source is a woman aged 70-85 years with renal cell carcinoma. The chain couples TRBV11-2 to TRBJ1-1, with TRBD1 identical over 10 bases. CDR3 sequence: CASSPGTGARLDTEAFF. The CDR3 nucleotides are TGTGCCAGCAGCCCCGGGACAGGGGCAAGGCTGGACACTGAAGCTTTCTTT.